The rows below give T cell receptor beta chains drawn from one sample of a study of read filtering for tumor transcriptome and immune sequencing. TCRdb reprocessed the reads via MiXCR and lists one record per CDR3 protein. This sample has 100,000 to 150,000 distinct CDR3 sequences; 10% to 15% occur once, and the top ten carry more than 9.5%. The sequenced sample was a population of CD138-negative cells sorted from bone marrow. The receptors shown here come from a donor at least 40 years old with multiple myeloma. Both conserved end residues are part of each CDR3. The order of the fields is V gene, clone size, J gene, D gene, CDR3 DNA, CDR3 protein. The D gene is left open where the match is weak. The size of a clone is reported for some rows only, either as once, few or many, or as a class for expanded clones.

V gene: TRBV19; clone size: few; J gene: TRBJ2-7; D gene: TRBD1; CDR3 DNA: TGTGCCAGTAGTCCGGACAGGGGGCAGGCTAAGCAGTACTTC; CDR3 protein: CASSPDRGQAKQYF
V gene: TRBV6-5; clone size: -; J gene: TRBJ2-3; D gene: TRBD2; CDR3 DNA: TGTGCCAGTAAGGCGGGGGGTCCTAGCACAGATACGCAGTATTTT; CDR3 protein: CASKAGGPSTDTQYF
V gene: TRBV29-1; clone size: many; J gene: TRBJ2-5; D gene: TRBD1; CDR3 DNA: TGCAGCGGCAGGACAGGGGGTCAAGAGACCCAGTACTTC; CDR3 protein: CSGRTGGQETQYF
V gene: TRBV28; clone size: many; J gene: TRBJ1-5; D gene: -; CDR3 DNA: TGTGCCAGCAGTTTATCGGGGGTAAATCAGCCCCAGCATTTT; CDR3 protein: CASSLSGVNQPQHF
V gene: TRBV20-1; clone size: many; J gene: TRBJ1-5; D gene: -; CDR3 DNA: TGCAGTGCTAGAGAAGGGGGGGCTCAGCCCCAGCATTTT; CDR3 protein: CSAREGGAQPQHF
V gene: TRBV20-1; clone size: many; J gene: TRBJ2-5; D gene: -; CDR3 DNA: TGCAGTGCCACGGGGGTTGCGGGATCGAGGGAGACCCAGTACTTC; CDR3 protein: CSATGVAGSRETQYF
V gene: TRBV6-2/TRBV6-3; clone size: few; J gene: TRBJ2-1; D gene: -; CDR3 DNA: TGTGCCAGCAGCAGTTTGGGGAGTCTACGATCCTACAATGAGCAGTTCTTC; CDR3 protein: CASSSLGSLRSYNEQFF
V gene: TRBV6-1; clone size: many; J gene: TRBJ2-5; D gene: -; CDR3 DNA: TGTGCCAGCAGTGAAGTCCAGAGTCAAGAGACCCAGTACTTC; CDR3 protein: CASSEVQSQETQYF
V gene: TRBV20-1; clone size: many; J gene: TRBJ2-7; D gene: -; CDR3 DNA: TGCAGTGCTAGCGTCGCCTACGAGCAGTACTTC; CDR3 protein: CSASVAYEQYF
V gene: TRBV2; clone size: many; J gene: TRBJ2-7; D gene: TRBD1; CDR3 DNA: TGTGCCAGCAGTGAAGGGGACAGGGGGAATGTATACTTC; CDR3 protein: CASSEGDRGNVYF
V gene: TRBV10-2; clone size: -; J gene: TRBJ2-2; D gene: TRBD1; CDR3 DNA: TGCGCCAGCAGGGGAGACAGGGGTGACACCGGGGAGCTGTTTTTT; CDR3 protein: CASRGDRGDTGELFF
V gene: TRBV5-6; clone size: few; J gene: TRBJ1-1; D gene: -; CDR3 DNA: TGTGCCAGCAGCTTGGGAGGACTTTCCATAGTGAACACTGAAGCTTTCTTT; CDR3 protein: CASSLGGLSIVNTEAFF
V gene: TRBV27; clone size: few; J gene: TRBJ1-1; D gene: -; CDR3 DNA: TGTGCCAGTAGTGCACGACAGGTGTTGAACACTGAAGCTTTCTTT; CDR3 protein: CASSARQVLNTEAFF
V gene: TRBV7-2; clone size: many; J gene: TRBJ2-3; D gene: TRBD2; CDR3 DNA: TGTGCCAGCAGCTTAGCCGCCTCCGGGACTAGCGCAGGGTATACGCAGTATTTT; CDR3 protein: CASSLAASGTSAGYTQYF
V gene: TRBV2; clone size: many; J gene: TRBJ2-5; D gene: TRBD2; CDR3 DNA: TGTGCCAGCACGAGCCTAGCGGGAGGGCCCTCCGAAGAGACCCAGTACTTC; CDR3 protein: CASTSLAGGPSEETQYF
V gene: TRBV5-5; clone size: -; J gene: TRBJ2-7; D gene: -; CDR3 DNA: TGTGCCAGCAGCTTGGCCTCGCAGAGCTCCTACGAGCAGTACTTC; CDR3 protein: CASSLASQSSYEQYF
V gene: TRBV21-1; clone size: many; J gene: TRBJ2-3; D gene: -; CDR3 DNA: TGTGCCAGCAGCAAAGGCACGCGGACTAGCGGGATGGTAACAGATACGCAGTATTTT; CDR3 protein: CASSKGTRTSGMVTDTQYF
V gene: TRBV4-1; clone size: many; J gene: TRBJ2-3; D gene: TRBD2; CDR3 DNA: TGCGCCAGCAGCCGAGTGAATAGCGGGGGGGCCGATCCAGATACGCAGTATTTT; CDR3 protein: CASSRVNSGGADPDTQYF
V gene: TRBV20-1; clone size: many; J gene: TRBJ1-4; D gene: -; CDR3 DNA: TGCAGTGCTGGAGCTGGGCAGGGCGGCGGTGAAAAACTGTTTTTT; CDR3 protein: CSAGAGQGGGEKLFF
V gene: TRBV6-5; clone size: many; J gene: TRBJ2-1; D gene: TRBD2; CDR3 DNA: TGTGCCAGCAGTTACCCGTACAGCGGGAGTCGCAATGAGCAGTTCTTC; CDR3 protein: CASSYPYSGSRNEQFF
V gene: TRBV5-1; clone size: many; J gene: TRBJ2-6; D gene: -; CDR3 DNA: TGCGCCAGCAGCTTGAGCTCTGGGGCCAACGTCCTGACTTTC; CDR3 protein: CASSLSSGANVLTF
V gene: TRBV5-1; clone size: many; J gene: TRBJ2-1; D gene: -; CDR3 DNA: TGCGCCAGCAGCTTGGACGGCATCAGCTCCTACAATGAGCAGTTCTTC; CDR3 protein: CASSLDGISSYNEQFF
V gene: TRBV7-9; clone size: few; J gene: TRBJ1-1; D gene: TRBD1; CDR3 DNA: TGTGCCAGCAGCTTAGACAAAAGTGGACAGGGGGACACTGAAGCTTTCTTT; CDR3 protein: CASSLDKSGQGDTEAFF